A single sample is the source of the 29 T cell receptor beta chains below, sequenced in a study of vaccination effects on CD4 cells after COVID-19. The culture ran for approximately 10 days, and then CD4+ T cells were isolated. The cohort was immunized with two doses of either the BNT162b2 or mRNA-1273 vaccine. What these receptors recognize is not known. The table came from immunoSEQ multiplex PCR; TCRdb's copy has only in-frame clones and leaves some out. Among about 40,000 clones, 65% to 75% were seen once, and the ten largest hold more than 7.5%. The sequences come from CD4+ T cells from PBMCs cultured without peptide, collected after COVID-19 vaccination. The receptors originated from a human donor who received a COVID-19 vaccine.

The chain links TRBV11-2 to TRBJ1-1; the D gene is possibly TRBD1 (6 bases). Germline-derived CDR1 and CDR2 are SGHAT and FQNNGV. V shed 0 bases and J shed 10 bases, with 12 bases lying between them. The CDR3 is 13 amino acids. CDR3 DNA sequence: TGTGCCAGCAGCTTAGATACAGGGAGGGTAGCTTTCTTT. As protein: CASSLDTGRVAFF.

CDR3 residues: CASSAGSGPGSYEQYF. CDR3 DNA sequence: TGCGCCAGCAGCGCTGGGAGCGGACCCGGCTCCTACGAGCAGTACTTC. V usage is TRBV10-1 and J usage is TRBJ2-7, with D possibly being TRBD2 (5 bases). CDR1 and CDR2 (germline): WNHNN, SYGVQD (reference sequence). Deletions cut 6 bases from V and 0 bases from J, with 18 bases between. The CDR3 consists of 16 residues.

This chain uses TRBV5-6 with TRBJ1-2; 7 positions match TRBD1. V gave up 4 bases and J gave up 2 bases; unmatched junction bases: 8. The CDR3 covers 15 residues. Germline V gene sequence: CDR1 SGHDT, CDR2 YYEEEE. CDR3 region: CASSATGDLNYGYTF. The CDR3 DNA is TGTGCCAGCAGCGCAACAGGGGATTTAAACTATGGCTACACCTTC.

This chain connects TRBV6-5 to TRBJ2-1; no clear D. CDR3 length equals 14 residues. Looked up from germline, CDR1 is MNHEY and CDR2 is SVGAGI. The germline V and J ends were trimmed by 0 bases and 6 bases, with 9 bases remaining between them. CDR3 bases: TGTGCCAGCAGTTACTCGACCGCGACCAATGAGCAGTTCTTC. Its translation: CASSYSTATNEQFF.

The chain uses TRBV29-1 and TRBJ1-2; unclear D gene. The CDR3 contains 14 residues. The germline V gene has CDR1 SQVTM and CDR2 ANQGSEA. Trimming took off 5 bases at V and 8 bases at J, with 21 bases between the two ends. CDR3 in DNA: TGCAGCGTTCTTCATCGCGCCCAGGTAGGCGGCTACACCTTC. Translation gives CSVLHRAQVGGYTF.

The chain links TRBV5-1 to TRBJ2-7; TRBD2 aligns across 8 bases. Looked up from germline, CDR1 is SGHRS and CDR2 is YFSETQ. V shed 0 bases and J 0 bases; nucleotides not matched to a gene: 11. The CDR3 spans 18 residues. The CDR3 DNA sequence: TGCGCCAGCAGCTTGGGGGGTACGGCGGGGGGTTCCTCCTACGAGCAGTACTTC. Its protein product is CASSLGGTAGGSSYEQYF.

DNA for the CDR3: TGTGCCAGCAGCTTAGACATAAGGGGGGGCTACGAGCAGTACTTC. Amino acids: CASSLDIRGGYEQYF. The chain is built from TRBV7-2 and TRBJ2-7; D may be TRBD2 (7 bases). V shed 1 base and J shed 3 bases, with 13 bases lying between them. This CDR3 has 15 amino acids. Germline V lookup: CDR1 SGHTA, CDR2 FQGNSA.

CDR3 bases: TGTGCCAGCAGTTACTCGGGTCAAGGGAATCAGCCCCAGCATTTT. It codes for CASSYSGQGNQPQHF. The chain recombines TRBV6-5 with TRBJ1-5; D call uncertain. The CDR3 is 15 amino acids. V was pared by 0 bases and J by 4 bases, with 10 bases between. The germline CDR1 and CDR2 sequences are MNHEY and SVGAGI.

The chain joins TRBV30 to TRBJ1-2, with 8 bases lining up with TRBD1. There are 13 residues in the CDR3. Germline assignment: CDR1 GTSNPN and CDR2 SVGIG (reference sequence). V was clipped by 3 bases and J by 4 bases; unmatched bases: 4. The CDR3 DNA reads TGTGCCTGGAGGCCAGGGGGCAGCTATGGCTACACCTTC. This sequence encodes CAWRPGGSYGYTF. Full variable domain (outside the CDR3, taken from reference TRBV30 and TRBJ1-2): SQTIHQWPATLVQPVGSPLSLECTVEGTSNPNLYWYRQAAGRGLQLLFYSVGIGQISSEVPQNLSASRPQDRQFILSSKKLLLSDSGFYLCAWRPGGSYGYTFGSGTRLTVV.

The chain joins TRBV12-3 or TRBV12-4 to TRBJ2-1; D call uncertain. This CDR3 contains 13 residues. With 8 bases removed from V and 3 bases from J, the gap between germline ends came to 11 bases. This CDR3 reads CASRTTGYNEQFF. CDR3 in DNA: TGTGCCAGCCGTACTACGGGCTACAATGAGCAGTTCTTC.

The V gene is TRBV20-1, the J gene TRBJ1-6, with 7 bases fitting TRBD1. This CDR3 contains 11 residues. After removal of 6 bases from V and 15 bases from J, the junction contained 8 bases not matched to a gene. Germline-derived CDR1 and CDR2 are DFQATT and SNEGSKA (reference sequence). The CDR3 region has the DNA TGCAGTGCCACCCGACAGGGAAGCCTCCACTTT. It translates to CSATRQGSLHF.

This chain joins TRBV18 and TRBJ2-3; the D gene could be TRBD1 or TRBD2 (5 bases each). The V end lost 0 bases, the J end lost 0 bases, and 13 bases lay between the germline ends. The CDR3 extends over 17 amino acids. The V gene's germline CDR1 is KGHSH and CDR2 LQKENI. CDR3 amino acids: CASSPPVGAPSTDTQYF. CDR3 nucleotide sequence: TGTGCCAGCTCACCACCGGTCGGGGCCCCCAGCACAGATACGCAGTATTTT.

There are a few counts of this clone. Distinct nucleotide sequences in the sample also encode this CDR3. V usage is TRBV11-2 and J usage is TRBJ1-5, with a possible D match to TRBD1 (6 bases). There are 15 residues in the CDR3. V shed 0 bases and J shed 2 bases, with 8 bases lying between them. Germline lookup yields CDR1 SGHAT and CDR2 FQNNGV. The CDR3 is CASSLDRGGNQPQHF. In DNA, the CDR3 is TGTGCCAGCAGCTTAGACAGGGGAGGCAATCAGCCCCAGCATTTT. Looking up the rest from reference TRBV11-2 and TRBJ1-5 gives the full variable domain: EAGVAQSPRYKIIEKRQSVAFWCNPISGHATLYWYQQILGQGPKLLIQFQNNGVVDDSQLPKDRFSAERLKGVDSTLKIQPAKLEDSAVYLCASSLDRGGNQPQHFGDGTRLSIL.

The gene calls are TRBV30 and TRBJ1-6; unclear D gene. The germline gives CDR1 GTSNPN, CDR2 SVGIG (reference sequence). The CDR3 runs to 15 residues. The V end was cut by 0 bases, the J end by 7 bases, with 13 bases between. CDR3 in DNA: TGTGCCTGGAGTGTTACCTTATCGGGCAATTCACCCCTCCACTTT. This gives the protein CAWSVTLSGNSPLHF.

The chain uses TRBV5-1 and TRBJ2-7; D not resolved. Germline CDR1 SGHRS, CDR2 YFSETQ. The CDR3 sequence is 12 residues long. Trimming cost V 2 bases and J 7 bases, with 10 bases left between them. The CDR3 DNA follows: TGCGCCAGCAGCTTCCCGGAAGGGGAGCAGTACTTC. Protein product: CASSFPEGEQYF.

The CDR3 protein is CASSGQYNEQFF. As DNA, the CDR3 is TGTGCCAGCAGTGGCCAATACAATGAGCAGTTCTTC. The chain uses TRBV2 and TRBJ2-1; D gene unclear. Germline V lookup: CDR1 SNHLY, CDR2 FYNNEI. This CDR3 has 12 residues. Trimming stripped 4 bases from V and 4 bases from J, with 5 bases between.

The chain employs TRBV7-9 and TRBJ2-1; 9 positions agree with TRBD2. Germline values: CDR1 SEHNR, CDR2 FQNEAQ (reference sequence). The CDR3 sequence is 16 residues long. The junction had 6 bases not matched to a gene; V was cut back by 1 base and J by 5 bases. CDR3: CASSLVRGLADNEQFF. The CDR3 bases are TGTGCCAGCAGCTTAGTGAGGGGACTAGCAGACAATGAGCAGTTCTTC.

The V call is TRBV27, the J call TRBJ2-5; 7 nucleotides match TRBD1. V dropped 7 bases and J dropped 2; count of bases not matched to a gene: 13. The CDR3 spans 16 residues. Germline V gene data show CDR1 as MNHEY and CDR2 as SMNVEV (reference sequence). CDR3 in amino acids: CASMAYPQGSQETQYF. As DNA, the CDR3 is TGTGCCAGCATGGCGTACCCACAGGGGTCACAAGAGACCCAGTACTTC.

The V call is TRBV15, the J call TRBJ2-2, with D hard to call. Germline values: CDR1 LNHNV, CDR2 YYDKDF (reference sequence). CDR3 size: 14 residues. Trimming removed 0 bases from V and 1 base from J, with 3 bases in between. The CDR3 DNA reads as TGTGCCACCAGCAGAGACAGGAACACCGGGGAGCTGTTTTTT. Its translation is CATSRDRNTGELFF.

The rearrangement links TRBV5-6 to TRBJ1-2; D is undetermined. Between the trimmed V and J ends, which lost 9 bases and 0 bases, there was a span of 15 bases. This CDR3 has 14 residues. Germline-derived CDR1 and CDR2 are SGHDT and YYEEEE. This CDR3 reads CATMVAYSNYGYTF. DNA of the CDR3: TGTGCCACCATGGTAGCGTATTCTAACTATGGCTACACCTTC.

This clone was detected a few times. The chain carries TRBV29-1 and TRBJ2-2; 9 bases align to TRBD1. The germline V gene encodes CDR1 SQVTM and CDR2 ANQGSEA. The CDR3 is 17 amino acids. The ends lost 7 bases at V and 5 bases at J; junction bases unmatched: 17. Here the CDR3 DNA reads TGCAGCGCCGCGTCGGGACAGGGTGTAGTGGGGACCGGGGAGCTGTTTTTT. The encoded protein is CSAASGQGVVGTGELFF.

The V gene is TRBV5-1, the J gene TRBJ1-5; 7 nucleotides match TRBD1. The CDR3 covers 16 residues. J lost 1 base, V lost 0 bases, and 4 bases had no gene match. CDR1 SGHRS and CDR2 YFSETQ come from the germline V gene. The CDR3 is CASSLGTGDSNQPQHF. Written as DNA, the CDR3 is TGCGCCAGCAGCTTGGGAACAGGGGACAGCAATCAGCCCCAGCATTTT.

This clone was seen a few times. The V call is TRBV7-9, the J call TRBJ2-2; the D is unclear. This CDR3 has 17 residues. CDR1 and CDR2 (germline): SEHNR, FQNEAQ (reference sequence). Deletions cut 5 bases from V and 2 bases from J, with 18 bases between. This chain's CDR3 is CASSRLGASQNTGELFF. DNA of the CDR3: TGTGCCAGCAGCCGTCTGGGTGCCAGCCAAAACACCGGGGAGCTGTTTTTT.

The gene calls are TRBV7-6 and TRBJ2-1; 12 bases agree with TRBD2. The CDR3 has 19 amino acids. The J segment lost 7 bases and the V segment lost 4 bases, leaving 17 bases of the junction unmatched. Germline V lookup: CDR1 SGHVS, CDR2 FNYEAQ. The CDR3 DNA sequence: TGTGCCAGCAGCTCCCGACGTGGGCTAGCGGGGGGGCCGGGAAATGAGCAGTTCTTC. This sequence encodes CASSSRRGLAGGPGNEQFF.

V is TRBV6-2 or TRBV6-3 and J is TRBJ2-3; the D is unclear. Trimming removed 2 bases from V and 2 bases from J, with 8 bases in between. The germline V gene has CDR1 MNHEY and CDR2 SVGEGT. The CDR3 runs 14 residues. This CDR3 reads CASSYGRHTDTQYF. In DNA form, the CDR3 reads TGTGCCAGCAGTTACGGCCGCCACACAGATACGCAGTATTTT.

In DNA form, the CDR3 reads TGCGCCAGCACGGAGGGGGCGAACACCGGGGAGCTGTTTTTT. Translation: CASTEGANTGELFF. The V and J genes are TRBV5-1 and TRBJ2-2; D may correspond to TRBD1 or TRBD2 (6 bases each). V shed 6 bases and J shed 0 bases, with 9 bases lying between them. Germline V gives CDR1 SGHRS, CDR2 YFSETQ. This CDR3 comprises 14 residues.

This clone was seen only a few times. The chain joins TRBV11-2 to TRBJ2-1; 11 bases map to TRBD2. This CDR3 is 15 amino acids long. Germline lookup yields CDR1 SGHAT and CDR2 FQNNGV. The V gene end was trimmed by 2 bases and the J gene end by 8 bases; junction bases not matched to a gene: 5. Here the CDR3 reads CASSLSLAGVHEQFF. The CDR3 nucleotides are TGTGCCAGCAGCTTATCACTAGCGGGAGTCCATGAGCAGTTCTTC. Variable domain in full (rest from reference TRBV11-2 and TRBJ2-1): EAGVAQSPRYKIIEKRQSVAFWCNPISGHATLYWYQQILGQGPKLLIQFQNNGVVDDSQLPKDRFSAERLKGVDSTLKIQPAKLEDSAVYLCASSLSLAGVHEQFFGPGTRLTVL.

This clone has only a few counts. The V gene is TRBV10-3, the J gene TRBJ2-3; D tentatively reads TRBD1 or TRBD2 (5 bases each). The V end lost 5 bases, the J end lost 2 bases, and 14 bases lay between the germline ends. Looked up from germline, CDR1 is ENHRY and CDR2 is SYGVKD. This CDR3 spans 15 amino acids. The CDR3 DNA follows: TGTGCCATCAGTACGGGACCGGATTCCACAGATACGCAGTATTTT. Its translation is CAISTGPDSTDTQYF.

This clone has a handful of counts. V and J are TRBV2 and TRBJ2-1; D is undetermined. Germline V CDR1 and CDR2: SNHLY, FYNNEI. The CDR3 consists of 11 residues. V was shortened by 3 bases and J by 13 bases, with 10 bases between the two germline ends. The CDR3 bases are TGTGCCAGCAGTGATGGATCGATTCAGTTCTTC. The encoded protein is CASSDGSIQFF.